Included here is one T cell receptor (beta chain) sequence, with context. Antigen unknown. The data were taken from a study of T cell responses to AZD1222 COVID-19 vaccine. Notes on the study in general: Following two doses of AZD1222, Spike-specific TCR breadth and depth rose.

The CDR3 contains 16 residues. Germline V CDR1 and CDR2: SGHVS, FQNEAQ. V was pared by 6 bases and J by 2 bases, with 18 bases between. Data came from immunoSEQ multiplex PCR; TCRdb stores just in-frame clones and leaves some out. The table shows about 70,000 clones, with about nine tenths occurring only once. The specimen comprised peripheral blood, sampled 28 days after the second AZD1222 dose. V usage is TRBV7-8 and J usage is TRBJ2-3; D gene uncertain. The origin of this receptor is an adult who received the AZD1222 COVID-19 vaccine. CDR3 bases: TGTGCCAGCAGTTATCTCGGGTTGATCGACACAGATACGCAGTATTTT. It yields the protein CASSYLGLIDTDTQYF. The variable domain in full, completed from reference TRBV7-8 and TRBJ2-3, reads GAGVSQSPRYKVAKRGQDVALRCDPISGHVSLFWYQQALGQGPEFLTYFQNEAQLDKSGLPSDRFFAERPEGSVSTLKIQRTQQEDSAVYLCASSYLGLIDTDTQYFGPGTRLTVL.